A single sample is the source of the 25 T cell receptor beta chains below, sequenced in a study of Graves' ophthalmopathy and Graves' hyperthyroidism (dated by TCRdb to 2016 to 2019). Sequencing was performed on an Illumina HiSeq 2000. For repertoire sequencing, TCR beta CDR3 regions were amplified from RNA transcripts. The first round of RT-PCR was done with HTBI primers and the Qiagen OneStep RT-PCR kit, and was followed by a second round of multiplex PCR, then size selection and purification. TCRdb's own reprocessing of the public reads used fastp at Q25 and MiXCR and kept productive beta chains. Merged by CDR3 protein, the rows form single entries marked with the most common genes and DNA. Recorded for this sample are some 1.1 million distinct CDR3 sequences; less than 45% of them occurred a single time. Around 10% of the sample is in the top ten clones. The sequencing input was peripheral blood or thyroid tissue (not recorded which). These receptors all stem from an adult man with Graves' hyperthyroidism.

This sequence joins TRBV2 and TRBJ1-2; the D gene is possibly TRBD1 (5 bases). V lost 9 bases, J lost 4 bases, and 15 bases lay in between. The CDR3 extends over 13 amino acids. Germline V CDR1 and CDR2: SNHLY, FYNNEI. The CDR3 nucleotides are TGTGCCAGGAGAGACAGAACCCGCTATGGCTACACCTTC. Amino acid sequence: CARRDRTRYGYTF.

The rearrangement uses TRBV11-2 and TRBJ1-1; D gene ambiguous. Germline lookup yields CDR1 SGHAT and CDR2 FQNNGV. Trimming pared 0 bases from V and 7 bases from J, leaving 9 bases between. The CDR3 covers 13 residues. The CDR3 is CASSLERYNEAFF. The CDR3 coding sequence is TGTGCCAGCAGCTTAGAGCGATACAATGAAGCTTTCTTT.

The V and J genes are TRBV6-5 and TRBJ1-4, with TRBD1 as a possible D gene (6 bases). Trimming removed 7 bases from V and 3 bases from J, with 15 bases in between. Germline V gene lookup returns CDR1 MNHEY and CDR2 SVGAGI. The CDR3 covers 15 residues. Here the CDR3 reads CASKESGASNEKLFF. The DNA of the CDR3 is TGTGCCAGCAAGGAGTCGGGGGCTTCTAATGAAAAACTGTTTTTT.

This clonotype was observed a few times. V gene TRBV7-9 combines with J gene TRBJ1-1, with D unclear. Germline V gene data show CDR1 as SEHNR and CDR2 as FQNEAQ (reference sequence). This CDR3 is built from 13 residues. Between the trimmed V and J ends, which lost 5 bases and 6 bases, there was a span of 13 bases. DNA of the CDR3: TGTGCCAGCAGCCGACCTCCTGCCGCTGAAGCTTTCTTT. Translating gives CASSRPPAAEAFF.

This clonotype was seen at least ten times. The gene calls are TRBV7-2 and TRBJ1-6; D ambiguous. Trimming left V 5 bases short and J 0 bases short, with 14 bases between. This CDR3 has 17 residues. Germline V CDR1 and CDR2: SGHTA, FQGNSA. Here the CDR3 reads CASSPRALSSYNSPLHF. The DNA for the CDR3 is TGTGCCAGCAGCCCACGGGCCTTAAGCTCCTATAATTCACCCCTCCACTTT. Drawing the rest from reference TRBV7-2 and TRBJ1-6, the complete variable domain is GAGVSQSPSNKVTEKGKDVELRCDPISGHTALYWYRQSLGQGLEFLIYFQGNSAPDKSGLPSDRFSAERTGGSVSTLTIQRTQQEDSAVYLCASSPRALSSYNSPLHFGNGTRLTVT.

This clonotype was seen repeatedly, ten times or more. This sequence joins TRBV20-1 and TRBJ1-2; TRBD1 might be the D (6 bases). Germline assignment: CDR1 DFQATT and CDR2 SNEGSKA (reference sequence). V was clipped by 0 bases and J by 8 bases, with 19 bases between them. This CDR3 is 15 amino acids long. CDR3 in amino acids: CSARETGGQNGGYTF. CDR3 bases: TGCAGTGCTAGAGAGACAGGCGGACAGAACGGAGGCTACACCTTC.

This chain connects TRBV20-1 to TRBJ1-6; D may be TRBD1 (6 bases). Germline V gene lookup returns CDR1 DFQATT and CDR2 SNEGSKA (reference sequence). The V end was cut by 4 bases, the J end by 10 bases, with 17 bases between. This CDR3 has 14 amino acids. CDR3 region: CSATGGWGDSPLHF. CDR3 nucleotide sequence: TGCAGTGCTACGGGGGGCTGGGGGGACTCACCCCTCCACTTT.

This clonotype was detected ten times or more. V and J are TRBV19 and TRBJ1-1, with 9 bases that match TRBD1. The CDR3 runs 14 residues. Germline V gene lookup returns CDR1 LNHDA and CDR2 SQIVND (reference sequence). Germline trimming cut 7 bases from V and 4 bases from J; bases unmatched to any gene: 7. This CDR3 is CASNLGTGSTEAFF. In nucleotides, the CDR3 is TGTGCCAGTAATCTCGGGACAGGGAGCACTGAAGCTTTCTTT.

As concerns this clonotype: This may stem from a read error, because a much larger clone lies one nucleotide away. The chain is built from TRBV9 and TRBJ1-6; D uncertain. CDR1 is SGDLS and CDR2 is YYNGEE in the germline V gene. V dropped 4 bases and J dropped 5 bases, with 10 bases sitting between them. The CDR3 consists of 14 residues. The CDR3 spells CASSIEPNNSPLHF. The CDR3 DNA sequence: TGTGCCAGCAGCATAGAACCCAATAATTCACCCCTCCACTTT.

This clonotype showed up just once. The final CDR3 position lacks the conserved phenylalanine or tryptophan, pointing to a likely read error. V and J are TRBV7-2 and TRBJ2-7, with D possibly called TRBD1 or TRBD2 (5 bases each). Per germline, CDR1 SGHTA and CDR2 FQGNSA. Deletions cut 0 bases from V and 5 bases from J, with 14 bases between. The length of the CDR3 is 15 residues. The CDR3 is CASSLAGDGGNEQYS. The DNA for the CDR3 is TGTGCCAGCAGCTTAGCTGGGGACGGAGGCAACGAGCAGTACTCC.

Only a few counts were recorded for this clonotype. The J gene is TRBJ1-1, the V gene TRBV30; D not resolved. This CDR3 has 13 amino acids. The germline V and J ends were trimmed by 3 bases and 0 bases, with 8 bases remaining between them. Germline-derived CDR1 and CDR2 are GTSNPN and SVGIG (reference sequence). The CDR3 region has the DNA TGTGCCTGGAGCGACTACATGAACACTGAAGCTTTCTTT. Amino acids: CAWSDYMNTEAFF.

This clonotype has just a few counts. The chain uses TRBV4-3 and TRBJ1-4, with D tentatively TRBD1 (5 bases). The CDR3 is 16 residues long. CDR1 LGHNA and CDR2 YSLEER come from the germline V gene. The V end was cut by 0 bases, the J end by 6 bases, with 14 bases between. Here the CDR3 reads CASSQDRTPYHEKLFF. The CDR3, as DNA: TGCGCCAGCAGCCAAGACAGGACACCTTATCATGAAAAACTGTTTTTT.

This clonotype was observed a handful of times. The chain joins TRBV18 to TRBJ1-5; 8 nucleotides line up with TRBD1. With 4 bases clipped from V and 1 base from J, the junction kept 3 bases outside the gene matches. Germline CDR1 KGHSH, CDR2 LQKENI. This CDR3 contains 15 residues. The CDR3 sequence is CASSRTGMSNQPQHF. In DNA form, the CDR3 reads TGTGCCAGCTCACGGACAGGGATGAGCAATCAGCCCCAGCATTTT.

The CDR3 spells CARTQGIAYGYTF. As DNA, the CDR3 is TGTGCCAGAACACAGGGCATTGCCTATGGCTACACCTTC. The J gene is TRBJ1-2, the V gene TRBV10-3; D possibly corresponds to TRBD1 (6 bases). Trimming stripped 10 bases from V and 4 bases from J, with 16 bases between. The CDR3 spans 13 residues. Per germline, CDR1 ENHRY and CDR2 SYGVKD.

This clonotype was observed a handful of times. V gene TRBV6-5 combines with J gene TRBJ1-4, with D maybe TRBD1 (5 bases). CDR3 length equals 17 residues. The germline V and J ends were trimmed by 0 bases and 1 base, with 12 bases remaining between them. Per the germline V gene, CDR1 is MNHEY and CDR2 is SVGAGI. For the CDR3, the DNA is TGTGCCAGCAGTTACTCGAGCGGGGCGCGAACTAATGAAAAACTGTTTTTT. Translating gives CASSYSSGARTNEKLFF.

About this clonotype: A read error may produce the germline difference seen at one junction end. V is TRBV10-3 and J is TRBJ1-2, with no clear D. Germline CDR1 reads ENHRY; CDR2 reads SYGVKD. CDR3 length: 13 amino acids. The CDR3: CAISWIGNSGYTF. Written as DNA, the CDR3 is TGTGCCATCAGTTGGATTGGAAACTCTGGCTACACCTTC.

This clonotype has only a few counts. The V call is TRBV18, the J call TRBJ2-7; D gene ambiguous. This CDR3 contains 13 residues. V shed 3 bases and J shed 0 bases, with 6 bases lying between them. Looked up from germline, CDR1 is KGHSH and CDR2 is LQKENI. The CDR3 DNA reads as TGTGCCAGCTCACCCGCGTTCTCCTACGAGCAGTACTTC. It is translated as CASSPAFSYEQYF.

This clonotype was detected only a few times. V and J are TRBV14 and TRBJ2-3; no firm D call. Per germline, CDR1 SGHDN and CDR2 FVKESK. The CDR3 contains 16 residues. The V end was cut by 0 bases, the J end by 6 bases, with 16 bases between. The CDR3 here is CASSQEEVRGIDTQYF. The CDR3 DNA reads as TGTGCCAGCAGCCAAGAAGAGGTCCGAGGCATCGATACGCAGTATTTT.

This clonotype occurred many times. V and J are TRBV15 and TRBJ1-6; TRBD1 matches at 8 bases. The germline V gene encodes CDR1 LNHNV and CDR2 YYDKDF (reference sequence). V trimming: 6 bases; J trimming: 3 bases; junction bases outside the gene matches: 4. The CDR3 loop spans 15 amino acids. In nucleotides, the CDR3 is TGTGCCACCAGGACAGGGGCCGACTATAATTCACCCCTCCACTTT. It specifies CATRTGADYNSPLHF.

The count of this clonotype is one. This sequence joins TRBV24-1 and TRBJ1-5, with a tentative D call TRBD1 (6 bases). The V gene lost 9 bases and the J gene lost 1 base, with 18 bases spanning the gap. The germline V gene encodes CDR1 KGHDR and CDR2 SFDVKD. This CDR3 spans 16 amino acids. CDR3 sequence reads: CATAAAGESSNQPQHF. CDR3 in DNA: TGTGCCACCGCTGCAGCAGGGGAAAGCAGCAATCAGCCCCAGCATTTT.

This clonotype was picked up many times. The chain joins TRBV9 to TRBJ2-5; 7 bases map to TRBD1. CDR1 and CDR2 (germline): SGDLS, YYNGEE. Trimming at V came to 4 bases and at J to 4 bases, leaving 13 bases not matched to a gene. The CDR3 is made up of 16 amino acids. For the CDR3, the DNA is TGTGCCAGCAGCCCACGACAGGGTAGTCGAACAGAGACCCAGTACTTC. It specifies CASSPRQGSRTETQYF.

This clonotype was recorded at least ten times. V gene TRBV10-3 combines with J gene TRBJ2-7, with 8 bases lining up with TRBD1. The CDR3 is 15 amino acids. The V and J ends lost 7 bases and 0 bases, in that order; junction bases with no gene match: 8. The germline V gene has CDR1 ENHRY and CDR2 SYGVKD. The CDR3 loop reads CAITAGGDGSYEQYF. The CDR3 nucleotides are TGTGCCATCACTGCAGGGGGCGACGGCTCCTACGAGCAGTACTTC.

This clonotype occurred many times. The chain joins TRBV5-1 to TRBJ1-1, with 7 bases fitting TRBD1. V trimming: 0 bases; J trimming: 1 base; junction bases outside the gene matches: 6. Germline CDR1 SGHRS, CDR2 YFSETQ. The CDR3 totals 16 residues. CDR3 residues: CASSLDSGTANTEAFF. The CDR3 bases are TGCGCCAGCAGCTTGGATTCAGGGACAGCGAACACTGAAGCTTTCTTT.

This clonotype was seen at least ten times. The chain has TRBV11-2 and TRBJ1-1, with D uncertain. The CDR3 contains 14 residues. The V and J ends lost 1 base and 3 bases respectively, with 9 bases between them. Germline V CDR1 and CDR2: SGHAT, FQNNGV. CDR3 nucleotides: TGTGCCAGCAGCTTAGTCAGGAGGGACACTGAAGCTTTCTTT. Residues: CASSLVRRDTEAFF.

This clonotype was counted a single time. The rearrangement joins TRBV5-5 to TRBJ1-1; 8 bases agree with TRBD1. Trimming at V came to 7 bases and at J to 6 bases, leaving 8 bases not matched to a gene. Germline loops: CDR1 SGHKS, CDR2 YYEKEE (reference sequence). The CDR3 is 13 residues long. The CDR3 is CASHRGGSPEAFF. The CDR3 DNA reads TGTGCCAGCCACAGGGGGGGGTCCCCTGAAGCTTTCTTT.